Below are 3 T cell receptor beta chains sequenced from a single sample in a study of CD8+ T cells in alopecia areata. After isolation, RNA underwent reverse transcription to generate cDNA as the sequencing template. The table came from immunoSEQ multiplex PCR; TCRdb's copy has only in-frame clones and leaves some out. The sample contains 55,000 to 65,000 clones, roughly 45% of which appear only once. Sequenced sample: NKG2D-low CD8+ T cells sorted from blood. These receptors all come from a human donor with alopecia areata.

In its sample, this clone was seen a few times. The genes are TRBV18 and TRBJ1-2; possibly TRBD1 for D (5 bases). The CDR3 loop spans 15 amino acids. The germline gives CDR1 KGHSH, CDR2 LQKENI. Trimming pared 2 bases from V and 0 bases from J, leaving 10 bases between. The chain's CDR3 is CASSPEGVPNYGYTF. The CDR3 coding sequence is TGTGCCAGCTCACCAGAAGGGGTTCCTAACTATGGCTACACCTTC.

The chain uses TRBV29-1 and TRBJ2-5, with 11 positions matching TRBD1. The V gene's germline CDR1 is SQVTM and CDR2 ANQGSEA. V lost 7 bases and J lost 5; bases outside the gene matches: 15. This CDR3 has 16 residues. In nucleotides, the CDR3 is TGCAGCGCCAACCCCAGGGACAGGGGGATTTTGGAGACCCAGTACTTC. This translates into CSANPRDRGILETQYF.

The count of this clone is one. A junction boundary mismatches the germline segment, possibly from a read error. The chain joins TRBV27 to TRBJ2-7; 7 bases map to TRBD2. This CDR3 has 14 amino acids. The germline CDR1 and CDR2 sequences are MNHEY and SMNVEV (reference sequence). Here the CDR3 DNA reads TGTGCCAGCAGCCCGGGTAGCGGGTCCTTCGAGCAGTACTTC. This gives the protein CASSPGSGSFEQYF.